Listed here is a single T cell receptor beta chain. This sample was included in a study of blood T cell repertoires in COVID-19. Overall study: Samples taken during acute and convalescent COVID-19 were collected in the United States, Italy and Spain. Sources were T cells, B-cell-depleted T cells, or PBMCs; the material itself was cDNA or gDNA.

Germline CDR1 is SGHDT and CDR2 is YYEEEE. V lost 3 bases and J 2 bases, leaving 14 bases between the germline ends. This CDR3 is built from 15 residues. In the original analysis: Reference gene primers were amplified, and this amplification served to estimate nucleated cell counts. Generated by immunoSEQ multiplex PCR, the TCRdb table keeps only in-frame clones and is missing some. Clonal size and the V and J genes are those of that table, whereas D and trimming came from the DNA. The repertoire holds hundreds of thousands of clones, with less than 90% as singletons. V usage is TRBV5-6 and J usage is TRBJ1-1; weak D call: TRBD1 (6 bases). Material: peripheral blood. The TCR originated in a woman of 80 years or more with active or convalescent COVID-19. CDR3 sequence reads: CASSSRRGLNTEAFF. In nucleotides, the CDR3 is TGTGCCAGCAGCTCCCGCAGGGGCCTTAACACTGAAGCTTTCTTT. The variable domain in full, completed from reference TRBV5-6 and TRBJ1-1, reads DAGVTQSPTHLIKTRGQQVTLRCSPKSGHDTVSWYQQALGQGPQFIFQYYEEEERQRGNFPDRFSGHQFPNYSSELNVNALLLGDSALYLCASSSRRGLNTEAFFGQGTRLTVV.